What follows are 5 T cell receptor beta chains derived from one specimen sequenced in a study of OX40 agonist ivuxolimab in advanced cancers. Library construction relied on the immunoSEQ multiplex PCR assay. TCRdb took this table from immuneACCESS and kept in-frame rearrangements with V and J called. Such tables lack part of the clones; where checked against another copy, unresolved V genes explain under half of the gap, and the rest is unexplained. This sample lists tens of thousands of clones; about 88% were detected once. The top ten constitute 26% of the sample. The sequencing here drew on CD4+ or CD8+ T cells sorted from blood, taken in a trial of the OX40 agonist ivuxolimab. All receptors derive from an adult with an advanced solid tumor such as melanoma, head and neck, liver or kidney cancer.

The rearrangement uses TRBV7-8 and TRBJ2-7, with D hard to call. The V end lost 3 bases, the J end lost 2 bases, and 17 bases lay between the germline ends. Germline values: CDR1 SGHVS, CDR2 FQNEAQ. The CDR3 totals 16 residues. DNA of the CDR3: TGTGCCAGCAGCTTTATTGCTGGTAAAGCCCCCTACGAGCAGTACTTC. It specifies CASSFIAGKAPYEQYF.

The chain has TRBV30 and TRBJ2-2; D is ambiguous. Trimming removed 0 bases from V and 2 bases from J, with 4 bases in between. Germline V lookup: CDR1 GTSNPN, CDR2 SVGIG (reference sequence). CDR3 length: 13 residues. Here the CDR3 reads CAWSVGNTGELFF. The CDR3 DNA sequence: TGTGCCTGGAGTGTAGGTAACACCGGGGAGCTGTTTTTT.

This clone counts as medium-sized. The rearrangement uses TRBV4-1 and TRBJ2-7; D remains ambiguous. Trimming left V 1 base short and J 3 bases short, with 10 bases between. This CDR3 is built from 14 residues. The germline CDR1 and CDR2 sequences are MGHRA and YSYEKL. Here the CDR3 reads CASSQAVSFYEQYF. Here the CDR3 DNA reads TGCGCCAGCAGCCAAGCTGTCTCCTTCTACGAGCAGTACTTC.

CDR3 sequence reads: CASSMAGTSWTDTQYF. In nucleotides, the CDR3 is TGCGCCAGCAGCATGGCCGGGACTAGCTGGACAGATACGCAGTATTTT. The chain recombines TRBV10-2 with TRBJ2-3; 9 bases line up with TRBD2. In germline, CDR1 is WSHSY, CDR2 SAAADI. V shed 6 bases, J shed 3 bases, and the junction held 10 bases outside the gene matches. The CDR3 loop spans 16 amino acids.

This chain connects TRBV27 to TRBJ2-7, with D unclear. This CDR3 region has 10 residues. The V gene's germline CDR1 is MNHEY and CDR2 SMNVEV (reference sequence). V shed 10 bases and J shed 0 bases, with 4 bases lying between them. This CDR3 reads CAILSYEQYF. The CDR3 DNA reads as TGTGCCATCCTCTCCTACGAGCAGTACTTC.